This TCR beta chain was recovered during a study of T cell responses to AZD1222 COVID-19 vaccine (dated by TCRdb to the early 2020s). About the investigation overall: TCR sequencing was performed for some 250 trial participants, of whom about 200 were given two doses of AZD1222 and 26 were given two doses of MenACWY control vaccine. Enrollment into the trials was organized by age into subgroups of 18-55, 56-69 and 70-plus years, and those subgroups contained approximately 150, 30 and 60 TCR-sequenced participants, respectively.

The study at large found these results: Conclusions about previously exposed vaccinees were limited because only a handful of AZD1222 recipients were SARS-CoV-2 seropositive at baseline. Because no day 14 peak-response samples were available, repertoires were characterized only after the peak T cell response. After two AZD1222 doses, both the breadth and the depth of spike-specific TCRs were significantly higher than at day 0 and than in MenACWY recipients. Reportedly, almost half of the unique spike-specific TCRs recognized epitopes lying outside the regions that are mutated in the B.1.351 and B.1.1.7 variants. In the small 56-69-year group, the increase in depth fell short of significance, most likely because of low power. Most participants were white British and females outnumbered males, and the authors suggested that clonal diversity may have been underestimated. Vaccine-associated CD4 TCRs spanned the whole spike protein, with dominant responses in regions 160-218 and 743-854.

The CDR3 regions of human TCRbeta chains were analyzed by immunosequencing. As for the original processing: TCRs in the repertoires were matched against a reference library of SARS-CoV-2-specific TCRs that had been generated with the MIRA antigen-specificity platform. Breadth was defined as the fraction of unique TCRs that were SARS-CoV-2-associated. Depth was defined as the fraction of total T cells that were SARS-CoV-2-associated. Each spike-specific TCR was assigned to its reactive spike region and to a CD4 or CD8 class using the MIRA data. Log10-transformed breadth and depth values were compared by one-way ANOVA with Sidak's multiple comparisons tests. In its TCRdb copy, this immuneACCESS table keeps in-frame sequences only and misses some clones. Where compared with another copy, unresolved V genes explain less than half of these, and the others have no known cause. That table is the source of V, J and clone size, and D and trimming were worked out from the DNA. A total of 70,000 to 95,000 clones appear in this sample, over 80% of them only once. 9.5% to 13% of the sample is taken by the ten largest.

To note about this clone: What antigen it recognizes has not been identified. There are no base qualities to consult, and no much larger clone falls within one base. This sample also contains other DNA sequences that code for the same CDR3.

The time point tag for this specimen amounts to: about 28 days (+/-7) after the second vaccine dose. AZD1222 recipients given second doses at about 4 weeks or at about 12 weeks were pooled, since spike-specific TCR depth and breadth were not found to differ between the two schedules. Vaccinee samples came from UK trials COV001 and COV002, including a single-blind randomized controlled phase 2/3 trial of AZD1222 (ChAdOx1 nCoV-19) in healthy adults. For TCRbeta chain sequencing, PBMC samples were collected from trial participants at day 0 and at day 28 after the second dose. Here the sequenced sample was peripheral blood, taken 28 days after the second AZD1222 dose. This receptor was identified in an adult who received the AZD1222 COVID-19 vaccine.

The CDR3 protein is CASRLPFLAGPQETQYF. Read as DNA, the sequence is TGTGCCAGCAGGTTGCCCTTCCTAGCGGGGCCCCAAGAGACCCAGTACTTC. The chain couples TRBV5-5 to TRBJ2-5; 9 central nucleotides agree with TRBD2. Counted from cysteine to phenylalanine, this CDR3 has 17 amino acids. The DNA shown is the 51-base CDR3, in frame from base 1. The germline V gene (reference sequence) provides CDR1 SGHKS and CDR2 YYEKEE. V is pruned by 5 bases and J by 1 base, leaving 12 bases of the junction without a gene match.